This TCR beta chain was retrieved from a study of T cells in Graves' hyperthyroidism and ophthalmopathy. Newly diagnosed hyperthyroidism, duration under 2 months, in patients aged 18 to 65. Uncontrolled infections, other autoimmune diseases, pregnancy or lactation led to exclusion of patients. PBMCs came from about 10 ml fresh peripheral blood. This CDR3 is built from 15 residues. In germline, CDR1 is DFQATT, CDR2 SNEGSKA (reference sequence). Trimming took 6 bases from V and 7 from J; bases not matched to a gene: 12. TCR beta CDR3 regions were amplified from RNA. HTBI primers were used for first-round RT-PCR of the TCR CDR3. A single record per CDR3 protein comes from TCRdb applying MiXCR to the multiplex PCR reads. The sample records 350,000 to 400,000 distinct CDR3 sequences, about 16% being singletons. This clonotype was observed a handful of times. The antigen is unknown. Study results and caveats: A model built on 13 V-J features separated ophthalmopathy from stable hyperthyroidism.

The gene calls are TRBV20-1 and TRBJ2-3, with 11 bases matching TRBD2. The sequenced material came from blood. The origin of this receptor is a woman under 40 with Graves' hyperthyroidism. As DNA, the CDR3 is TGCAGTGCCTCGGGACTAGCGGTAGAGGGATATACGCAGTATTTT. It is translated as CSASGLAVEGYTQYF.